One and the same sample provided the 8 T cell receptor beta chains below, sequenced in a study of T cell responses to AZD1222 COVID-19 vaccine. Data came from immunoSEQ multiplex PCR; TCRdb stores just in-frame clones and leaves some out. This sample has 150,000 to 200,000 clones, with around 93% found just once. Sequencing used peripheral blood, obtained on day 0 of AZD1222 vaccination. The receptor set was obtained from an adult in good health.

The J gene is TRBJ2-4, the V gene TRBV3-1 (or the pseudogene TRBV3-2); tentatively, D is TRBD2 (7 bases). V was trimmed by 0 bases and J by 8 bases, leaving 17 bases between them. CDR1 is LGHDT and CDR2 is YNNKEL in the germline V gene (reference sequence). This CDR3 has 16 amino acids. Written as DNA, the CDR3 is TGTGCCAGCAGCCAAGATCTAAACGGGGGGCAGTACATTCAGTACTTC. Protein product: CASSQDLNGGQYIQYF.

The chain is built from TRBV15 and TRBJ2-7, with 7 bases matching TRBD2. V lost 5 bases, J lost 2 bases, and 9 bases stayed unmatched. From germline, CDR1 is LNHNV and CDR2 YYDKDF (reference sequence). This CDR3 contains 15 residues. CDR3 residues: CATSPSGVGPYEQYF. The CDR3 coding sequence is TGTGCCACCAGCCCGAGCGGGGTGGGGCCCTACGAGCAGTACTTC.

J is TRBJ2-5 and V is TRBV19, with no clear D. CDR1 is LNHDA and CDR2 is SQIVND in the germline V gene (reference sequence). The V end lost 5 bases, the J end lost 0 bases, and 10 bases lay between the germline ends. The CDR3 has 14 residues. The CDR3 DNA reads TGTGCCAGTAGTCGACCTGGGTACCAAGAGACCCAGTACTTC. Encoded protein: CASSRPGYQETQYF.

The chain joins TRBV24-1 to TRBJ2-1; D is unresolved. The CDR3 spans 16 residues. Germline loops: CDR1 KGHDR, CDR2 SFDVKD. V lost 6 bases and J lost 1, with 15 bases in between. As DNA, the CDR3 is TGTGCCACCAGTAGTAGTTCCCAGTATTCCTACAATGAGCAGTTCTTC. This translates into CATSSSSQYSYNEQFF.

Here the CDR3 reads CASRKGLIGPQHF. Written as DNA, the CDR3 is TGTGCCAGCAGGAAGGGCCTCATCGGGCCCCAGCATTTT. The chain has TRBV28 and TRBJ1-5, with D uncertain. The CDR3 runs to 13 residues. Germline V CDR1 and CDR2: MDHEN, SYDVKM. Trimming pared 6 bases from V and 9 bases from J, leaving 15 bases between.

In regard to this clone: One junction end disagrees with the germline gene, perhaps due to a read error. The rearrangement links TRBV27 to TRBJ2-7; tentatively, D is TRBD1 or TRBD2 (5 bases each). The CDR3 spans 14 residues. Germline assignment: CDR1 MNHEY and CDR2 SMNVEV (reference sequence). The CDR3 loop is CASSLSRDGYEQYF. The CDR3 DNA reads as TGTGCCAGCAGCTTATCACGGGACGGGTACGAGCAGTACTTC.

The V gene is TRBV5-1, the J gene TRBJ2-1; D gene unclear. V lost 0 bases, J lost 7 bases, and 5 bases lay in between. The CDR3 sequence is 12 residues long. Germline CDR1 and CDR2: SGHRS and YFSETQ. CDR3 in DNA: TGCGCCAGCAGCTTGGAAGTGAATGAGCAGTTCTTC. This gives the protein CASSLEVNEQFF.

The gene calls are TRBV19 and TRBJ2-1; 12 positions agree with TRBD2. CDR3 length: 19 residues. Per germline, CDR1 LNHDA and CDR2 SQIVND (reference sequence). The J segment lost 2 bases and the V segment lost 3 bases, leaving 11 bases of the junction unmatched. The CDR3 region is CASSMRGLAGGPTYNEQFF. The CDR3 nucleotides read TGTGCCAGTAGTATGAGGGGTCTAGCGGGGGGGCCGACCTACAATGAGCAGTTCTTC.